These 31 T cell receptor beta chains share one sample of origin, sequenced in a study of cytomegalovirus exposure and HLA in healthy donors. The study ran its PCR with 60 Vbeta and 13 Jbeta primers. TCRdb's copy holds only in-frame clones and misses some; the assay was immunoSEQ multiplex PCR. Here the sample spans about 120,000 clones, roughly 78% being singletons. The sequencing sample was made of PBMCs. The source of these receptors is a woman younger than 45 in good health and CMV-seropositive.

The chain links TRBV5-4 to TRBJ2-5; TRBD2 matches 10 bases. V was clipped by 5 bases and J by 1 base; unmatched bases: 2. CDR3 length equals 14 residues. Germline V lookup: CDR1 SGHNT, CDR2 YYREEE (reference sequence). CDR3 coding DNA: TGTGCCAGCAGTAGCGGGGGGTTCCAAGAGACCCAGTACTTC. It encodes CASSSGGFQETQYF.

V usage is TRBV5-5 and J usage is TRBJ1-2; D is unresolved. The CDR3 loop spans 13 amino acids. Between the trimmed V and J ends, which lost 0 bases and 6 bases, there was a span of 9 bases. Germline assignment: CDR1 SGHKS and CDR2 YYEKEE (reference sequence). CDR3 nucleotides: TGTGCCAGCAGCTTGGGGCTTAAAGATGGCTACACCTTC. Amino acids: CASSLGLKDGYTF.

The chain uses TRBV19 and TRBJ1-2, with D possibly being TRBD1 (5 bases). The CDR3 is made up of 11 amino acids. Trimming shortened V by 10 bases and J by 7 bases, and 13 bases separated the two germline ends. Looked up from germline, CDR1 is LNHDA and CDR2 is SQIVND (reference sequence). The CDR3 nucleotides are TGTGCCACCCGGGAGGGGAGTGGCTACACCTTC. Protein product: CATREGSGYTF. The full variable domain, its missing parts supplied by reference TRBV19 and TRBJ1-2, is DGGITQSPKYLFRKEGQNVTLSCEQNLNHDAMYWYRQDPGQGLRLIYYSQIVNDFQKGDIAEGYSVSREKKESFPLTVTSAQKNPTAFYLCATREGSGYTFGSGTRLTVV.

The CDR3 region is CASSLVGARGYTF. For the CDR3, the DNA is TGTGCCAGCAGCTTGGTGGGGGCTCGAGGCTACACCTTC. The chain carries TRBV7-9 and TRBJ1-2, with TRBD1 as a possible D gene (6 bases). V lost 3 bases, J lost 8 bases, and 13 bases lay in between. This CDR3 has 13 amino acids. Per the germline V gene, CDR1 is SEHNR and CDR2 is FQNEAQ (reference sequence).

This clone rates as medium-sized. J is TRBJ1-6 and V is TRBV6-5, with D perhaps TRBD1 (6 bases). The CDR3 spans 14 residues. Trimming took 6 bases from V and 13 from J, leaving 19 bases between them. Germline values: CDR1 MNHEY, CDR2 SVGAGI. The CDR3 nucleotides read TGTGCCAGCAGCAGTAGTCAGGGGTTTAGGCCCCTCCACTTT. Its translation is CASSSSQGFRPLHF.

This sequence joins TRBV28 and TRBJ2-5; 7 positions match TRBD2. The V and J ends lost 2 bases and 5 bases, in that order; junction bases with no gene match: 11. CDR1 is MDHEN and CDR2 is SYDVKM in the germline V gene. CDR3 length equals 16 residues. The CDR3 DNA follows: TGTGCCAGCAGTTTAACCCCCCCAGGGAGGGGCGAGACCCAGTACTTC. It codes for CASSLTPPGRGETQYF.

This chain uses TRBV19 with TRBJ1-2; no reliable D call. The CDR3 totals 12 residues. V was pared by 5 bases and J by 11 bases, with 15 bases between. Germline V CDR1 and CDR2: LNHDA, SQIVND (reference sequence). The DNA of the CDR3 is TGTGCCAGTAGTTCGGGTCCTACACCTTACACCTTC. Protein: CASSSGPTPYTF.

This clone was counted only a few times. The V gene is TRBV6-6, the J gene TRBJ1-1, with 8 nucleotides matching TRBD1. Germline V gene sequence: CDR1 MNHNY, CDR2 SVGAGI (reference sequence). The CDR3 is made up of 13 amino acids. V was pared by 6 bases and J by 5 bases, with 5 bases of the junction left unmatched. The DNA of the CDR3 is TGTGCCAGCAGGCGTAGGACAGGGACTGAAGCTTTCTTT. Translated, it gives CASRRRTGTEAFF.

This chain uses TRBV19 with TRBJ1-2, with a possible D match to TRBD1 (6 bases). The CDR3 runs 14 residues. Deletions cut 2 bases from V and 4 bases from J, with 11 bases between. Germline V gene lookup returns CDR1 LNHDA and CDR2 SQIVND (reference sequence). The CDR3: CASSIPGQLYGYTF. The CDR3 region has the DNA TGTGCCAGTAGTATACCAGGACAGCTCTATGGCTACACCTTC.

The CDR3 bases are TGTGCCAGCAGCCCGCCCGTCGCTAAGTACGAGCAGTACTTC. It yields the protein CASSPPVAKYEQYF. V usage is TRBV7-9 and J usage is TRBJ2-7; D remains ambiguous. The CDR3 contains 14 residues. Trimming left V 5 bases short and J 4 bases short, with 15 bases between. The V gene's germline CDR1 is SEHNR and CDR2 FQNEAQ (reference sequence).

The CDR3 bases are TGTGCCAGCAGCTCCAGACAGGGGTTGGAAGAGACCCAGTACTTC. It specifies CASSSRQGLEETQYF. The chain carries TRBV11-2 and TRBJ2-5, with TRBD1 identical over 8 bases. Germline loops: CDR1 SGHAT, CDR2 FQNNGV. V was pared by 4 bases and J by 3 bases, with 7 bases of the junction left unmatched. The CDR3 loop spans 15 amino acids.

This clone came up many times. V is TRBV9 and J is TRBJ1-4; D is unclear. V gave up 2 bases and J gave up 6 bases, with 8 bases separating them. The CDR3 runs 13 residues. The germline V gene has CDR1 SGDLS and CDR2 YYNGEE. CDR3 residues: CASSVGVDEKLFF. The CDR3 DNA reads TGTGCCAGCAGCGTTGGAGTGGATGAAAAACTGTTTTTT.

The chain has TRBV29-1 and TRBJ1-2; 7 bases map to TRBD1. In germline, CDR1 is SQVTM, CDR2 ANQGSEA. After removal of 7 bases from V and 6 bases from J, the junction contained 11 bases not matched to a gene. The CDR3 length is 13 residues. The CDR3 region has the DNA TGCAGCGACAGGACAGGTCGGGGTAATGGCTACACCTTC. Its protein product is CSDRTGRGNGYTF.

This clone showed up just once. The chain employs TRBV5-1 and TRBJ2-2; the match to TRBD1 covers 7 bases. The CDR3 contains 15 residues. J was trimmed by 6 bases and V by 2 bases; bases with no gene match: 7. Germline V CDR1 and CDR2: SGHRS, YFSETQ. Here the CDR3 reads CASSLQGWPAGELFF. Here the CDR3 DNA reads TGCGCCAGCAGCTTACAGGGGTGGCCGGCCGGGGAGCTGTTTTTT. Using reference TRBV5-1 and TRBJ2-2 for the parts outside the CDR3, the full variable domain is KAGVTQTPRYLIKTRGQQVTLSCSPISGHRSVSWYQQTPGQGLQFLFEYFSETQRNKGNFPGRFSGRQFSNSRSEMNVSTLELGDSALYLCASSLQGWPAGELFFGEGSRLTVL.

V is TRBV29-1 and J is TRBJ2-7; TRBD1 is a possible D gene (5 bases). This CDR3 is built from 12 residues. The germline V gene encodes CDR1 SQVTM and CDR2 ANQGSEA. V lost 3 bases to trimming and J lost 6 bases, with 12 bases between them. CDR3 in DNA: TGCAGCGTTGAGGTTTTAGGGGCCGAGCAGTACTTC. Its translation: CSVEVLGAEQYF.

This clone has a handful of counts. V is TRBV4-1 and J is TRBJ2-5, with 9 bases that match TRBD1. CDR1 and CDR2 (germline): MGHRA, YSYEKL. There are 13 residues in the CDR3. J gave up 5 bases and V 6 bases, and 4 bases lay outside the gene matches. This chain's CDR3 is CASRQGAGETQYF. The DNA for the CDR3 is TGCGCCAGCAGACAGGGGGCGGGGGAGACCCAGTACTTC.

The rearrangement links TRBV7-9 to TRBJ2-1; D remains ambiguous. Per germline, CDR1 SEHNR and CDR2 FQNEAQ (reference sequence). The CDR3 covers 15 residues. V lost 2 bases and J lost 4, with 12 bases in between. The CDR3 sequence: CASSLSSGFYNEQFF. The CDR3 coding sequence is TGTGCCAGCAGCTTATCTAGTGGGTTTTACAATGAGCAGTTCTTC.

The rearrangement links TRBV7-9 to TRBJ2-5, with D perhaps TRBD1 (6 bases). The tail of the sequence fits TRBJ2-7 better, so the J call may be wrong. CDR3 length: 15 amino acids. Germline CDR1 SEHNR, CDR2 FQNEAQ (reference sequence). This CDR3 reads CASSPLGTPLYEQYF. The CDR3 nucleotides are TGTGCCAGCAGCCCACTCGGGACACCCCTTTACGAGCAGTACTTC.

This chain joins TRBV6-6 and TRBJ2-1, with a tentative D call TRBD1 (5 bases). Looked up from germline, CDR1 is MNHNY and CDR2 is SVGAGI (reference sequence). The CDR3 runs 15 residues. V was trimmed by 2 bases and J by 1 base, leaving 9 bases between them. DNA for the CDR3: TGTGCCAGCAGTTACCCAGGGTCTTCCTACAATGAGCAGTTCTTC. The encoded protein is CASSYPGSSYNEQFF.

The chain links TRBV15 to TRBJ1-2, with TRBD1 identical over 9 bases. Germline assignment: CDR1 LNHNV and CDR2 YYDKDF (reference sequence). V lost 0 bases and J lost 4; bases outside the gene matches: 3. This CDR3 has 15 residues. CDR3 region: CATSREGDRAYGYTF. The CDR3 region has the DNA TGTGCCACCAGCAGAGAAGGGGACAGGGCCTATGGCTACACCTTC.

This chain links TRBV5-1 with TRBJ2-1; 8 bases map to TRBD2. The CDR3 is made up of 15 amino acids. Germline CDR1 reads SGHRS; CDR2 reads YFSETQ. The V segment lost 2 bases and the J segment 7 bases; nucleotides outside the gene matches: 8. This CDR3 reads CASSFGGGLLNEQFF. The CDR3 nucleotides read TGCGCCAGCAGCTTCGGGGGGGGTTTGTTGAATGAGCAGTTCTTC.

This sequence joins TRBV19 and TRBJ1-4; maybe TRBD1 (6 bases). Looked up from germline, CDR1 is LNHDA and CDR2 is SQIVND (reference sequence). Trimming removed 6 bases at V and 3 bases at J, with 17 bases between. The CDR3 is made up of 16 amino acids. The CDR3 coding sequence is TGTGCCAGTAGCCAGCCTTGGGGGCAAGCTAATGAAAAACTGTTTTTT. This codes for CASSQPWGQANEKLFF.

This chain connects TRBV6-5 to TRBJ2-7, with D possibly being TRBD1 (6 bases). V was trimmed by 6 bases and J by 2 bases, leaving 14 bases between them. Germline V CDR1 and CDR2: MNHEY, SVGAGI. There are 14 residues in the CDR3. CDR3 DNA sequence: TGTGCCAGCAGCCCCAGGGGAATAACCTACGAGCAGTACTTC. This codes for CASSPRGITYEQYF.

The CDR3 sequence is CASSLSGHSTDTQYF. The CDR3 DNA reads as TGCGCCAGCAGCCTCTCGGGACACAGCACAGATACGCAGTATTTT. The V gene is TRBV4-3, the J gene TRBJ2-3, with a weak D call TRBD1 (6 bases). Germline CDR1 LGHNA, CDR2 YSLEER. The CDR3 spans 15 residues. With 4 bases removed from V and 0 bases from J, the gap between germline ends came to 11 bases.

The rearrangement links TRBV19 to TRBJ2-1; 10 bases match TRBD2. After removal of 8 bases from V and 8 bases from J, the junction contained 3 bases not matched to a gene. CDR1 and CDR2 from the germline V gene are LNHDA and SQIVND (reference sequence). The CDR3 has 12 residues. CDR3 amino acids: CASQRGGYEQFF. CDR3 nucleotide sequence: TGTGCCAGTCAGCGGGGGGGGTATGAGCAGTTCTTC. The whole variable domain, filled in from reference TRBV19 and TRBJ2-1, reads DGGITQSPKYLFRKEGQNVTLSCEQNLNHDAMYWYRQDPGQGLRLIYYSQIVNDFQKGDIAEGYSVSREKKESFPLTVTSAQKNPTAFYLCASQRGGYEQFFGPGTRLTVL.

The chain uses TRBV6-6 and TRBJ2-5; 8 bases line up with TRBD2. The ends lost 4 bases at V and 4 bases at J; junction bases unmatched: 5. Germline CDR1 MNHNY, CDR2 SVGAGI (reference sequence). This CDR3 region has 14 residues. The CDR3 protein is CASSWRGAPETQYF. CDR3 sequence (DNA): TGTGCCAGCAGTTGGCGGGGGGCCCCAGAGACCCAGTACTTC.

As for this clone: Its ends do not fully match the called genes, so a read error is possible. The V and J genes are TRBV7-9 and TRBJ1-4; D gene ambiguous. The CDR3 is 16 residues long. From germline, CDR1 is SEHNR and CDR2 FQNEAQ (reference sequence). The CDR3 is CSSSYTNRVLNEKLFF. The CDR3 DNA reads as TGTTCCAGCAGCTACACTAACCGGGTCCTAAATGAAAAACTGTTTTTT. Full variable domain (remainder filled in from reference TRBV7-9 and TRBJ1-4): DTGVSQNPRHKITKRGQNVTFRCDPISEHNRLYWYRQTLGQGPEFLTYFQNEAQLEKSRLLSDRFSAERPKGSFSTLEIQRTEQGDSAMYLCSSSYTNRVLNEKLFFGSGTQLSVL.

The chain uses TRBV28 and TRBJ1-4; D is unresolved. Trimming took 8 bases from V and 5 from J, leaving 15 bases between them. The CDR3 is made up of 14 amino acids. Germline V CDR1 and CDR2: MDHEN, SYDVKM. The chain's CDR3 is CASRAAPPNEKLFF. The CDR3 DNA follows: TGTGCCAGCCGAGCTGCCCCCCCCAATGAAAAACTGTTTTTT.

This chain joins TRBV5-1 and TRBJ2-2, with 10 bases matching TRBD2. Germline CDR1 is SGHRS and CDR2 is YFSETQ. The CDR3 length is 19 residues. V lost 3 bases, J lost 5 bases, and 16 bases stayed unmatched. Here the CDR3 reads CASSSRQTPSGGATGELFF. As DNA, the CDR3 is TGCGCCAGCAGCTCCCGCCAAACTCCGAGCGGGGGGGCGACCGGGGAGCTGTTTTTT.

This clone is a singleton in its sample. The chain recombines TRBV19 with TRBJ2-3; D gene unclear. Per the germline V gene, CDR1 is LNHDA and CDR2 is SQIVND (reference sequence). With 2 bases removed from V and 2 bases from J, the gap between germline ends came to 11 bases. This CDR3 has 15 residues. The CDR3: CASSISGSNTDTQYF. The CDR3 DNA sequence: TGTGCCAGTAGTATAAGTGGCAGTAACACAGATACGCAGTATTTT.

This sequence joins TRBV18 and TRBJ2-2; 13 nucleotides align to TRBD2. CDR1 and CDR2 from the germline V gene are KGHSH and LQKENI. The V gene end was trimmed by 1 base and the J gene end by 0 bases; junction bases not matched to a gene: 5. This CDR3 is 19 amino acids long. Here the CDR3 reads CASSPRGLAGDANTGELFF. The CDR3 coding sequence is TGTGCCAGCTCACCACGCGGACTAGCGGGGGACGCGAACACCGGGGAGCTGTTTTTT.